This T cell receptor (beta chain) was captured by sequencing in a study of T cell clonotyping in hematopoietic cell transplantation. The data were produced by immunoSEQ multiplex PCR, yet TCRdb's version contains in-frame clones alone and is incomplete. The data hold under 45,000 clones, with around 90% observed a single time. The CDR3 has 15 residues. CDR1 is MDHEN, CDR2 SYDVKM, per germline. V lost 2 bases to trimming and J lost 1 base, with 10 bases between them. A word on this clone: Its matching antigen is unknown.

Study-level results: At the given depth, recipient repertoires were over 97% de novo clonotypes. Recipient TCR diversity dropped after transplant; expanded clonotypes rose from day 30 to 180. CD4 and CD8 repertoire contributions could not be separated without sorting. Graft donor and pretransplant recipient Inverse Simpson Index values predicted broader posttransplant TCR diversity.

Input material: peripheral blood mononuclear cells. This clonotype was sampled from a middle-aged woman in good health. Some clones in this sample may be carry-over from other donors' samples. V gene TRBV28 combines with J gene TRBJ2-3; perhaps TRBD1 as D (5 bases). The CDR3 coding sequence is TGTGCCAGCAGTTTACAGGGCTTTGGCACAGATACGCAGTATTTT. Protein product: CASSLQGFGTDTQYF.